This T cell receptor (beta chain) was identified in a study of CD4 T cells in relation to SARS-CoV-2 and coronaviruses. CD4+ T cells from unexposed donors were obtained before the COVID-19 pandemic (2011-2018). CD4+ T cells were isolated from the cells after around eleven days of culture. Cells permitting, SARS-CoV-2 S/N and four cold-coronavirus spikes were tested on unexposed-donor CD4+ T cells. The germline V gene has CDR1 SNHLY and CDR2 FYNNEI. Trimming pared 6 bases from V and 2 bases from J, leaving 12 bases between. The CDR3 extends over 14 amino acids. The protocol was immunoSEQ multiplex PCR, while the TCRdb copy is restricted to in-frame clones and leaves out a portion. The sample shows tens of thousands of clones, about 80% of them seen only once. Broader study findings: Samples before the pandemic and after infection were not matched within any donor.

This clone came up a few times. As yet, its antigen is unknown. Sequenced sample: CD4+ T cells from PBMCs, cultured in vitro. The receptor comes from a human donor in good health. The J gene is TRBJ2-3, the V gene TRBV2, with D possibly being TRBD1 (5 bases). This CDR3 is CASSSLGPTDTQYF. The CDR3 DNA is TGTGCCAGCAGCTCCTTGGGGCCCACAGATACGCAGTATTTT.